The 16 T cell receptor beta chains below come from one sample, sequenced in a study of post-analysis software for immune sequencing data. These receptors lack a known antigen. Study conclusions and caveats: Roughly 5 TRBV segments (TRBV5-6, TRBV5-1 and TRBV20-1 among them) occurred more frequently in patients than in controls.

Incorporated into the TCR beta cDNA libraries were unique molecular identifiers, which served to reduce PCR and sequencing biases. TCRdb analysed the PCR reads with MiXCR anew, one entry per CDR3 protein. The sample comprises about 190,000 distinct CDR3 sequences, 29% of which are singletons, and roughly 3.5% rests with the top ten. The sample comprised blood. The receptors were gathered from a girl younger than 18 with multiple sclerosis.

This clonotype was detected only a few times. The chain joins TRBV6-1 to TRBJ1-2, with 10 bases that match TRBD1. The CDR3 is 15 residues long. Germline V CDR1 and CDR2: MNHNS, SASEGT. After removal of 7 bases from V and 1 base from J, the junction contained 6 bases not matched to a gene. The CDR3 coding sequence is TGTGCCAGCACCGAGGGACAGGGGATTAACTATGGCTACACCTTC. It yields the protein CASTEGQGINYGYTF.

This clonotype was found many times. This chain joins TRBV5-5 and TRBJ2-7; 9 bases agree with TRBD1. The germline V gene has CDR1 SGHKS and CDR2 YYEKEE (reference sequence). This CDR3 is 19 amino acids long. V dropped 1 base and J dropped 3; count of bases not matched to a gene: 17. The CDR3 sequence: CASSLIAQRDRAFYYEQYF. CDR3 DNA: TGTGCCAGCAGCTTGATAGCGCAGAGGGACAGGGCTTTCTACTACGAGCAGTACTTC.

This clonotype was observed a few times. The chain recombines TRBV7-3 with TRBJ2-7, with D maybe TRBD1 (5 bases). The CDR3 consists of 11 residues. CDR1 and CDR2 from the germline V gene are SGHTA and FQGTGA. Deletions cut 6 bases from V and 7 bases from J, with 10 bases between. The CDR3 coding sequence is TGTGCCAGCAGTTTAGGGGTGGAGCAGTACTTC. Amino acid sequence: CASSLGVEQYF.

This clonotype was seen at least ten times. This chain links TRBV7-6 with TRBJ2-7; D ambiguous. Trimming removed 1 base from V and 1 base from J, with 14 bases in between. CDR1 is SGHVS, CDR2 FNYEAQ, per germline. This CDR3 is built from 16 residues. CDR3 in DNA: TGTGCCAGCAGCTTAGTTTCTGGAACAGCTTCCTACGAGCAGTACTTC. Its protein product is CASSLVSGTASYEQYF. The full variable domain, in which reference TRBV7-6 and TRBJ2-7 provide the parts outside the CDR3, is GAGVSQSPRYKVTKRGQDVALRCDPISGHVSLYWYRQALGQGPEFLTYFNYEAQQDKSGLPNDRFSAERPEGSISTLTIQRTEQRDSAMYRCASSLVSGTASYEQYFGPGTRLTVT.

On this clonotype itself: Just one base apart from a much larger clone, this may be a read error. This chain links TRBV7-9 with TRBJ2-1; 10 bases fit TRBD2. Germline assignment: CDR1 SEHNR and CDR2 FQNEAQ (reference sequence). This CDR3 is built from 14 residues. Trimming removed 5 bases from V and 12 bases from J; junction bases left unmatched: 10. CDR3 nucleotides: TGTGCCAGCAGCCCCGGGACTAGCGCCGATGGGCAGTTCTTC. It is translated as CASSPGTSADGQFF.

As for this clonotype: Being one base from a much bigger clone, this may be a read error. V gene TRBV29-1 combines with J gene TRBJ2-1; no clear D gene. The V end was cut by 5 bases, the J end by 8 bases, with 10 bases between. The CDR3 consists of 11 residues. Per the germline V gene, CDR1 is SQVTM and CDR2 is ANQGSEA. CDR3 region: CSVRSDDEQFF. Here the CDR3 DNA reads TGCAGCGTTAGGAGCGACGATGAGCAGTTCTTC.

This clonotype showed up many times. The chain links TRBV20-1 to TRBJ2-7; unclear D gene. The germline V gene encodes CDR1 DFQATT and CDR2 SNEGSKA (reference sequence). This CDR3 region has 11 residues. Trimming took 3 bases from V and 4 from J, leaving 7 bases between them. CDR3 residues: CSASNLYEQYF. The CDR3 nucleotides read TGCAGTGCTAGTAATTTATACGAGCAGTACTTC.

There are many counts of this clonotype. This chain connects TRBV5-1 to TRBJ2-3; D not certain. The CDR3 has 17 residues. The V gene's germline CDR1 is SGHRS and CDR2 YFSETQ. With 0 bases removed from V and 0 bases from J, the gap between germline ends came to 14 bases. For the CDR3, the DNA is TGCGCCAGCAGCTTGGTGTTGCTGCAGACCAGCACAGATACGCAGTATTTT. Translated, it gives CASSLVLLQTSTDTQYF.

This clonotype turned up a few times. It may be a read error: a sequence one base away is much more abundant. The CDR3 coding sequence is TGTGCCAGCAACTTCAGCGGGCCTTACAATGAGCAGTTCTTC. Translated: CASNFSGPYNEQFF. V gene TRBV7-2 combines with J gene TRBJ2-1, with TRBD2 as a possible D gene (6 bases). Trimming took 7 bases from V and 4 from J, leaving 14 bases between them. The germline CDR1 and CDR2 sequences are SGHTA and FQGNSA. The CDR3 is 14 residues long.

This rearrangement joins TRBV24-1 to TRBJ1-2; 8 bases are a match to TRBD1. The CDR3 contains 17 residues. Germline-derived CDR1 and CDR2 are KGHDR and SFDVKD. J lost 0 bases, V lost 3 bases, and 8 bases had no gene match. The CDR3 is CATSDRDRLGSNYGYTF. The CDR3 DNA reads TGTGCCACCAGTGATCGGGACAGGCTGGGATCTAACTATGGCTACACCTTC.

This clonotype was recorded at least ten times. This sequence joins TRBV7-8 and TRBJ2-5; TRBD1 matches at 8 bases. After removal of 0 bases from V and 2 bases from J, the junction contained 8 bases not matched to a gene. The CDR3 covers 17 residues. Germline V lookup: CDR1 SGHVS, CDR2 FQNEAQ. The CDR3 DNA reads TGTGCCAGCAGCTTAGCCCCAGGGGGCAGCTTTCAAGAGACCCAGTACTTC. Amino acids: CASSLAPGGSFQETQYF.

The rearrangement links TRBV12-3 or TRBV12-4 to TRBJ2-1, with 11 positions matching TRBD2. The length of the CDR3 is 20 residues. With V trimmed by 3 bases and J by 0 bases, 13 bases remained unmatched. CDR3 in amino acids: CASSFSLAGGNLSSYNEQFF. The DNA for the CDR3 is TGTGCCAGCAGTTTCTCGCTAGCGGGGGGAAATCTGAGCTCCTACAATGAGCAGTTCTTC.

Note on this clonotype: A read error may explain this, as a much larger clone is one base away. The genes are TRBV6-5 and TRBJ2-7; maybe TRBD1 (5 bases). The CDR3 is 14 amino acids. The V gene lost 0 bases and the J gene lost 4 bases, with 10 bases spanning the gap. The germline CDR1 and CDR2 sequences are MNHEY and SVGAGI. CDR3 sequence reads: CASSYSSRVYEQYF. CDR3 nucleotides: TGTGCCAGCAGTTACTCCAGCAGGGTATACGAGCAGTACTTC.

This clonotype was seen ten or more times. The chain has TRBV7-9 and TRBJ2-7; tentative D call: TRBD2 (7 bases). The length of the CDR3 is 15 residues. V shed 5 bases and J shed 3 bases, with 17 bases lying between them. Germline loops: CDR1 SEHNR, CDR2 FQNEAQ (reference sequence). The CDR3 loop reads CASSPPGGGIYEQYF. DNA of the CDR3: TGTGCCAGCAGCCCCCCGGGGGGCGGTATCTACGAGCAGTACTTC.

The V call is TRBV29-1, the J call TRBJ2-3; maybe TRBD1 (6 bases). Germline V CDR1 and CDR2: SQVTM, ANQGSEA. The CDR3 sequence is 13 residues long. With 4 bases removed from V and 3 bases from J, the gap between germline ends came to 11 bases. The DNA of the CDR3 is TGCAGCGTTGGGGGGCAGGGGACAGATACGCAGTATTTT. It yields the protein CSVGGQGTDTQYF.

The chain couples TRBV29-1 to TRBJ2-7, with 9 bases matching TRBD2. Germline V CDR1 and CDR2: SQVTM, ANQGSEA. This CDR3 contains 14 residues. The trim removed 4 bases at V and 6 bases at J, leaving 10 bases unmatched. This chain's CDR3 is CSVGASGDSVEQYF. The CDR3 DNA is TGCAGCGTTGGAGCTAGCGGGGATTCCGTCGAGCAGTACTTC.